This is a list of T cell receptor beta chains from one sample in a study of cytomegalovirus exposure and HLA in healthy donors. Assay used: immunoSEQ multiplex PCR; TCRdb lists only in-frame clones, some missing. Of about 110,000 clones listed, nearly 97% are singletons. The specimen was PBMCs. The receptors were sampled from a young woman in good health and CMV-seronegative. CDR3s include the opening cysteine and the closing phenylalanine or tryptophan. Fields, in order: V gene, clone size, J gene, D gene, CDR3 protein, CDR3 DNA. A D gene is named only where the DNA matches it firmly. Expanded clones get a size class; other rows say once, few or many, or leave the size out.

V gene: TRBV4-2; clone size: .; J gene: TRBJ2-4; D gene: TRBD2; CDR3 protein: CASSQPGGVKNIQYF; CDR3 DNA: TGTGCCAGCAGCCAACCCGGGGGGGTCAAAAACATTCAGTACTTC
V gene: TRBV27; clone size: .; J gene: TRBJ1-1; D gene: .; CDR3 protein: CASSLGSLGGTEAFF; CDR3 DNA: TGTGCCAGCAGTTTAGGTTCTCTCGGGGGGACTGAAGCTTTCTTT
V gene: TRBV11-2; clone size: .; J gene: TRBJ2-7; D gene: .; CDR3 protein: CASSLALGQKEQYF; CDR3 DNA: TGTGCCAGCAGCTTAGCGTTGGGGCAGAAGGAGCAGTACTTC
V gene: TRBV28; clone size: .; J gene: TRBJ1-5; D gene: .; CDR3 protein: CASSSIRSNQPQHF; CDR3 DNA: TGTGCCAGCAGTTCAATTCGGAGCAATCAGCCCCAGCATTTT
V gene: TRBV7-3; clone size: .; J gene: TRBJ2-5; D gene: .; CDR3 protein: CASSLTGTQETQYF; CDR3 DNA: TGTGCCAGCAGCTTAACGGGGACACAAGAGACCCAGTACTTC
V gene: TRBV2; clone size: .; J gene: TRBJ2-3; D gene: .; CDR3 protein: CASSELASTDTQYF; CDR3 DNA: TGTGCCAGCAGTGAATTGGCCAGCACAGATACGCAGTATTTT
V gene: TRBV27; clone size: .; J gene: TRBJ2-1; D gene: .; CDR3 protein: CASSLFGGSHNEQFF; CDR3 DNA: TGTGCCAGCAGTTTATTTGGAGGGTCCCACAATGAGCAGTTCTTC
V gene: TRBV21-1; clone size: .; J gene: TRBJ1-5; D gene: .; CDR3 protein: CASTPEVWSNQPQHF; CDR3 DNA: TGTGCCAGCACCCCTGAGGTGTGGAGCAATCAGCCCCAGCATTTT
V gene: TRBV30; clone size: .; J gene: TRBJ2-7; D gene: .; CDR3 protein: CAWMDSNYEQYF; CDR3 DNA: TGTGCCTGGATGGACTCAAACTACGAGCAGTACTTC
V gene: TRBV5-5; clone size: .; J gene: TRBJ2-7; D gene: TRBD1; CDR3 protein: CASSAQGARYPYEQYF; CDR3 DNA: TGTGCCAGCAGCGCGCAGGGGGCGAGGTACCCCTACGAGCAGTACTTC
V gene: TRBV28; clone size: .; J gene: TRBJ1-1; D gene: TRBD1; CDR3 protein: CASSTPPTGMGTEAFF; CDR3 DNA: TGTGCCAGCAGTACCCCCCCGACAGGGATGGGTACTGAAGCTTTCTTT
V gene: TRBV6-5; clone size: .; J gene: TRBJ1-3; D gene: .; CDR3 protein: CASSYSSGLAGNTIYF; CDR3 DNA: TGTGCCAGCAGTTACTCATCAGGGTTGGCTGGAAACACCATATATTTT
V gene: TRBV10-2; clone size: once; J gene: TRBJ2-2; D gene: TRBD2; CDR3 protein: CASTNPGLAGVQNTGELFF; CDR3 DNA: TGCGCCAGCACTAACCCCGGACTAGCGGGAGTCCAGAACACCGGGGAGCTGTTTTTT
V gene: TRBV28; clone size: once; J gene: TRBJ1-4; D gene: TRBD1; CDR3 protein: CASSFSGQGEKLFF; CDR3 DNA: TGTGCCAGCAGTTTCTCAGGACAGGGGGAAAAACTGTTTTTT
V gene: TRBV5-4; clone size: .; J gene: TRBJ1-1; D gene: TRBD1; CDR3 protein: CASSLGRGTEAFF; CDR3 DNA: TGTGCCAGCAGCTTGGGCAGGGGGACTGAAGCTTTCTTT
V gene: TRBV5-1; clone size: .; J gene: TRBJ1-4; D gene: .; CDR3 protein: CASSLTTPGGEKLFF; CDR3 DNA: TGCGCCAGCAGCTTAACGACACCCGGGGGTGAAAAACTGTTTTTT
V gene: TRBV28; clone size: once; J gene: TRBJ1-5; D gene: .; CDR3 protein: CASRWRDHQPQHF; CDR3 DNA: TGTGCCAGCAGGTGGAGGGATCATCAGCCCCAGCATTTT
V gene: TRBV20-1; clone size: .; J gene: TRBJ2-6; D gene: .; CDR3 protein: CSATRDVLTF; CDR3 DNA: TGCAGTGCTACCCGAGACGTCCTGACTTTC
V gene: TRBV14; clone size: .; J gene: TRBJ2-5; D gene: .; CDR3 protein: CASSQDRGIPPKTQYF; CDR3 DNA: TGTGCCAGCAGCCAGGACCGGGGGATTCCCCCTAAGACCCAGTACTTC